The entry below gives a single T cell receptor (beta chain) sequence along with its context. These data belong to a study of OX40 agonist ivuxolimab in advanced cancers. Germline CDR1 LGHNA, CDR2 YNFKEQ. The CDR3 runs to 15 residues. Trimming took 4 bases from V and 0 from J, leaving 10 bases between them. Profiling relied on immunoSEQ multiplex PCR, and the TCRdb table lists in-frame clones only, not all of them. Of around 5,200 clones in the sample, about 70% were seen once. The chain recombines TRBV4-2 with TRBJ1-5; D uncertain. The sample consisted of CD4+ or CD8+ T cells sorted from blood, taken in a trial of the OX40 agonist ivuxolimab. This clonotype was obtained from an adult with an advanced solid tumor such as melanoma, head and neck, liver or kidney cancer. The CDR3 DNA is TGTGCCAGCAGCCCCCTGGACTCTAGCAATCAGCCCCAGCATTTT. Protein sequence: CASSPLDSSNQPQHF.